This T cell receptor beta chain was sequenced for a study of cytomegalovirus exposure and HLA in healthy donors. About this clone: Its antigen is as yet unknown.

The PCR ran on 60 Vbeta and 13 Jbeta primers. Methods used by the authors: An analysis performed later counted 60 million to 90 million unique TCR beta chains (roughly 9.9 million of them shared). Sequenced by immunoSEQ multiplex PCR; TCRdb stores in-frame clones only, minus some. D and trimming were read from the DNA, whereas the V and J calls and clone size are those reported in that table. Here the sample table reports fewer than 150,000 clones. Overall study results and limits: Segments of the TCR beta V type were, in most cases, productive about 90% or about 30% of the time in an earlier analysis. High sensitivity and specificity were reportedly achieved when the classifier diagnosed cytomegalovirus status.

The CDR3 is 18 residues long. Trimming took off 1 base at V and 0 bases at J, with 16 bases between the two ends. The germline V gene encodes CDR1 MGHRA and CDR2 YSYEKL. This chain joins TRBV4-1 and TRBJ1-3, with D possibly TRBD1 on 5 matching bases. Sequenced sample: PBMCs. The receptor comes from a woman aged 55-70 years in good health and CMV-seronegative. The CDR3 DNA is TGCGCCAGCAGCCAAGTGGACACTACCAAAGGCTCTGGAAACACCATATATTTT. Protein product: CASSQVDTTKGSGNTIYF.